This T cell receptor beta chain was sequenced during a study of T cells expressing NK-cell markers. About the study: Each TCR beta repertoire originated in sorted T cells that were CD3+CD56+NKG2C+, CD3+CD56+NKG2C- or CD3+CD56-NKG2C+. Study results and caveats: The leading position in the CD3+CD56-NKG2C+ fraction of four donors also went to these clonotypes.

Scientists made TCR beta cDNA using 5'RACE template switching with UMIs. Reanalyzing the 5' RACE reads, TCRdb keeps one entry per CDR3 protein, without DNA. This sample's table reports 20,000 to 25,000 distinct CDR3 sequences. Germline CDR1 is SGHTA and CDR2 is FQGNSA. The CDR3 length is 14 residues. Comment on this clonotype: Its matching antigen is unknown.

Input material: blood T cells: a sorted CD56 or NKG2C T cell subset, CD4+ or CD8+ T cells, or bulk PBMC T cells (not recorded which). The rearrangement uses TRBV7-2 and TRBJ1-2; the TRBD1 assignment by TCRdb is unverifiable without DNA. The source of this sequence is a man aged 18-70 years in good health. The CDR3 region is CASSPTGQGDGYTF. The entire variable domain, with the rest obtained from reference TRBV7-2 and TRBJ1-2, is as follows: GAGVSQSPSNKVTEKGKDVELRCDPISGHTALYWYRQSLGQGLEFLIYFQGNSAPDKSGLPSDRFSAERTGGSVSTLTIQRTQQEDSAVYLCASSPTGQGDGYTFGSGTRLTVV.